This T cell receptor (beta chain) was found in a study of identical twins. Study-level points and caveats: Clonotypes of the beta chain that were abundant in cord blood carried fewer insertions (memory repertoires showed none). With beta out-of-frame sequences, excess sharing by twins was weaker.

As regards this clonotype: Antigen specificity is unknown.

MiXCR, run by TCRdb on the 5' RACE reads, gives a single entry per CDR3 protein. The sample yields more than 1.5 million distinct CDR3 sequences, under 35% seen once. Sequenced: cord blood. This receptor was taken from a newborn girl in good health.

CDR3 DNA sequence: TGCAGCGTTCACAGGGGGTCCTACAATGAGCAGTACTTC. This sequence encodes CSVHRGSYNEQYF. This chain joins TRBV29-1 and TRBJ2-1, with 8 bases aligning to TRBD1. The end of the DNA fits TRBJ2-7 better, so the J call may be wrong. CDR1 is SQVTM and CDR2 is ANQGSEA in the germline V gene. There are 13 residues in the CDR3.